This record covers a single T cell receptor (beta chain). Those who participated ranged in age from 18 to 89 years and resided in 20 to 25 US areas. Germline V gives CDR1 SGDLS, CDR2 YYNGEE. This CDR3 spans 13 amino acids. J lost 5 bases, V lost 4 bases, and 5 bases had no gene match. The sample belongs to a study of blood T cell repertoires in COVID-19. Study-level background: Italy, Spain and the United States were the sources of the convalescent and acute COVID-19 samples. Sources were T cells, B-cell-depleted T cells, or PBMCs; the material itself was cDNA or gDNA.

Under the authors' procedure: From reference gene primer amplification, estimates of nucleated cell counts were derived. The repertoire was sequenced with immunoSEQ multiplex PCR; TCRdb's copy has only in-frame clones and lacks some. The DNA gave D and trimming, while V, J and clone size come from that table. The sample holds over 110,000 clones, approximately 88% seen once. This rearrangement joins TRBV9 to TRBJ2-7; TRBD2 matches 8 bases. What was sequenced was PBMCs or T cells enriched from blood (not recorded which). This clonotype was sampled from a man in his forties with acute COVID-19. The CDR3 here is CASSLGTSNEQYF. In DNA, the CDR3 is TGTGCCAGCAGCCTCGGGACTAGTAACGAGCAGTACTTC.